The 22 T cell receptor beta chains below were found in one sample sequenced in a study of T cell repertoires in cytomegalovirus infection. Via MiXCR, TCRdb re-called the reads, giving one row per CDR3 protein. The repertoire holds around 740,000 distinct CDR3 sequences, with 35% as singletons. The sequenced sample consisted of PBMCs. These receptors all come from a human donor in good health (CMV status not recorded). Some clones in this sample may be carry-over from other donors' samples.

This clonotype has only a few counts. Since a much larger clone is just one base distant, this may be a read error. This chain links TRBV7-2 with TRBJ1-1; D is unresolved. This CDR3 contains 12 residues. Germline-derived CDR1 and CDR2 are SGHTA and FQGNSA. DNA for the CDR3: TGTGCCAGCAGCTTAGGCTGGGGTGAATCTTTCTTT. It codes for CASSLGWGESFF.

V gene TRBV5-1 combines with J gene TRBJ2-7, with 9 positions matching TRBD1. The CDR3 has 14 amino acids. The germline CDR1 and CDR2 sequences are SGHRS and YFSETQ. V lost 5 bases, J lost 2 bases, and 5 bases stayed unmatched. The CDR3 DNA reads TGCGCCAGCAGACCCGGGACAGGGCCCTACGAGCAGTACTTC. This gives the protein CASRPGTGPYEQYF.

This sequence joins TRBV28 and TRBJ2-7, with D possibly TRBD2 on 6 matching bases. The CDR3 is 16 residues long. The germline V and J ends were trimmed by 6 bases and 1 base, with 19 bases remaining between them. Per the germline V gene, CDR1 is MDHEN and CDR2 is SYDVKM. For the CDR3, the DNA is TGTGCCAGCAGCCCACTTATGACTAGGAAGTCCTACGAGCAGTACTTC. It specifies CASSPLMTRKSYEQYF.

J is TRBJ1-6 and V is TRBV28; D not certain. This CDR3 region has 15 residues. Germline CDR1 reads MDHEN; CDR2 reads SYDVKM. Trimming stripped 1 base from V and 5 bases from J, with 9 bases between. The CDR3 coding sequence is TGTGCCAGCAGTTTATCCCCAGCCAATAATTCACCCCTCCACTTT. Its translation: CASSLSPANNSPLHF.

This clonotype was recorded many times. CDR3 in DNA: TGTGCCAGCAGCGCGGAGACAGGTCGCGTTCAGTTCTTC. Translation: CASSAETGRVQFF. The genes are TRBV7-2 and TRBJ2-1, with D tentatively TRBD1 (6 bases). This CDR3 has 13 residues. In germline, CDR1 is SGHTA, CDR2 FQGNSA. The V end was cut by 5 bases, the J end by 13 bases, with 18 bases between.

The table lists this clonotype with a count of one. V usage is TRBV12-3 or TRBV12-4 and J usage is TRBJ2-5; either TRBD1 or TRBD2 may supply D (5 bases each). V lost 6 bases and J lost 7, with 18 bases in between. The CDR3 runs to 14 residues. The DNA for the CDR3 is TGTGCCAGCAGCCCCGGGACCTACTGGGGGACCCAGTACTTC. It yields the protein CASSPGTYWGTQYF.

This rearrangement joins TRBV20-1 to TRBJ1-5, with D uncertain. Germline loops: CDR1 DFQATT, CDR2 SNEGSKA (reference sequence). Between the trimmed V and J ends, which lost 6 bases and 7 bases, there was a span of 28 bases. The CDR3 contains 17 residues. CDR3: CSAAGFLGTTHGQPQHF. CDR3 in DNA: TGCAGTGCGGCCGGGTTCCTTGGCACCACCCACGGCCAGCCCCAGCATTTT.

This clonotype was seen a single time. Given a much more abundant clone one base away, this may be a read error. No conserved phenylalanine or tryptophan ends this CDR3, so it is likely a read error. V usage is TRBV7-2 and J usage is TRBJ2-7; TRBD2 matches at 10 bases. With 7 bases clipped from V and 6 bases from J, the junction kept 9 bases outside the gene matches. The CDR3 is made up of 14 amino acids. Germline-derived CDR1 and CDR2 are SGHTA and FQGNSA. CDR3 nucleotide sequence: TGTGCCAGCAATCCTAGCGGGAGCGTAGCCGAGCAGTACTTA. Protein sequence: CASNPSGSVAEQYL.

This chain uses TRBV28 with TRBJ2-7; TRBD2 aligns across 7 bases. With V trimmed by 6 bases and J by 6 bases, 11 bases remained unmatched. This CDR3 has 14 amino acids. Per germline, CDR1 MDHEN and CDR2 SYDVKM. The CDR3 here is CASSFLSGKVEQYF. CDR3 in DNA: TGTGCCAGCAGCTTCTTAAGCGGGAAAGTCGAGCAGTACTTC.

This clonotype was seen ten or more times. J is TRBJ2-1 and V is TRBV7-8, with 7 bases that match TRBD1. This CDR3 region has 18 residues. Germline-derived CDR1 and CDR2 are SGHVS and FQNEAQ. V shed 7 bases and J 0 bases; nucleotides not matched to a gene: 15. The CDR3 reads CASTKGAGGRSSYNEQFF. The CDR3 region has the DNA TGTGCCAGCACCAAGGGGGCTGGTGGCAGAAGCTCCTACAATGAGCAGTTCTTC.

The table lists this clonotype with a count of one. The rearrangement uses TRBV12-3 or TRBV12-4 and TRBJ1-5; 8 bases match TRBD1. This CDR3 is built from 15 residues. V lost 4 bases, J lost 4 bases, and 6 bases stayed unmatched. DNA of the CDR3: TGTGCCAGCAGTTCCCAGGACAGGGAAAATCAGCCCCAGCATTTT. Translation: CASSSQDRENQPQHF.

This clonotype was detected a few times. V usage is TRBV7-3 and J usage is TRBJ1-1; 10 positions agree with TRBD1. The CDR3 is 14 residues long. The ends lost 5 bases at V and 8 bases at J; junction bases unmatched: 8. CDR1 SGHTA and CDR2 FQGTGA come from the germline V gene. The CDR3 DNA is TGTGCCAGCAGCGCGACAGGGGGCTTTGGAGAAGCTTTCTTT. Its translation: CASSATGGFGEAFF.

This clonotype was observed many times. The rearrangement links TRBV12-3 or TRBV12-4 to TRBJ1-1; TRBD1 matches 7 bases. The length of the CDR3 is 14 residues. V dropped 8 bases and J dropped 6; count of bases not matched to a gene: 12. The CDR3 DNA is TGTGCCAGCCACGATCGACAGGGATGGGCTGAAGCTTTCTTT. This sequence encodes CASHDRQGWAEAFF.

With respect to this clonotype: A read error may explain this, as a much larger clone is one base away. This rearrangement joins TRBV20-1 to TRBJ2-7; D remains unclear. In germline, CDR1 is DFQATT, CDR2 SNEGSKA (reference sequence). This CDR3 comprises 13 residues. This CDR3 reads CSAREGRAYEHYF. In DNA form, the CDR3 reads TGCAGTGCTAGAGAGGGAAGGGCCTACGAGCATTACTTC.

This clonotype was detected a few times. This CDR3 is CASRPPHGTSGAHEQFF. Written as DNA, the CDR3 is TGTGCCAGTAGACCTCCCCATGGGACTAGCGGGGCACATGAGCAGTTCTTC. The chain employs TRBV19 and TRBJ2-1, with 13 nucleotides matching TRBD2. This CDR3 is 17 amino acids long. CDR1 and CDR2 (germline): LNHDA, SQIVND (reference sequence). V trimming: 6 bases; J trimming: 8 bases; junction bases outside the gene matches: 13.

The J gene is TRBJ2-1, the V gene TRBV7-2; perhaps D is TRBD1 or TRBD2 (5 bases each). This CDR3 is 16 amino acids long. Germline CDR1 and CDR2: SGHTA and FQGNSA. Trimming cost V 3 bases and J 5 bases, with 17 bases left between them. For the CDR3, the DNA is TGTGCCAGCAGCTTGTATGAGGGGTCCGGGAACAATGAGCAGTTCTTC. It is translated as CASSLYEGSGNNEQFF.

The V gene is TRBV18, the J gene TRBJ1-1; no reliable D call. The V gene's germline CDR1 is KGHSH and CDR2 LQKENI. CDR3 size: 16 residues. The V end was cut by 3 bases, the J end by 5 bases, with 19 bases between. The DNA of the CDR3 is TGTGCCAGCTCACCTCCCGCCGGGCTTGAGGGAACTGAAGCTTTCTTT. This sequence encodes CASSPPAGLEGTEAFF. The full variable domain, in which reference TRBV18 and TRBJ1-1 provide the parts outside the CDR3, is NAGVMQNPRHLVRRRGQEARLRCSPMKGHSHVYWYRQLPEEGLKFMVYLQKENIIDESGMPKERFSAEFPKEGPSILRIQQVVRGDSAAYFCASSPPAGLEGTEAFFGQGTRLTVV.

The V gene is TRBV20-1, the J gene TRBJ2-1; 10 nucleotides line up with TRBD1. Germline loops: CDR1 DFQATT, CDR2 SNEGSKA (reference sequence). With 1 base clipped from V and 6 bases from J, the junction kept 3 bases outside the gene matches. The CDR3 runs to 14 residues. This chain's CDR3 is CSARGDRGGNEQFF. CDR3 sequence (DNA): TGCAGTGCTAGAGGGGACAGGGGCGGCAATGAGCAGTTCTTC.

There are a few counts of this clonotype. This chain joins TRBV20-1 and TRBJ2-1; 11 bases are shared with TRBD2. In germline, CDR1 is DFQATT, CDR2 SNEGSKA (reference sequence). CDR3 length: 14 amino acids. V lost 5 bases to trimming and J lost 3 bases; unmatched junction nucleotides: 3. CDR3 DNA: TGCAGTGCTGGGGGACTAGCGGACTACAATGAGCAGTTCTTC. Amino acid sequence: CSAGGLADYNEQFF.

This clonotype showed up just a few times. This rearrangement joins TRBV27 to TRBJ2-1; D perhaps matches TRBD1 (5 bases). This CDR3 has 13 amino acids. Trimming removed 3 bases at V and 7 bases at J, with 10 bases between. In germline, CDR1 is MNHEY, CDR2 SMNVEV (reference sequence). CDR3 coding DNA: TGTGCCAGCAGTTTGTGGGGCGAGAATGAGCAGTTCTTC. Protein sequence: CASSLWGENEQFF.

The CDR3 region is CASSLAWSGVTSTDTQYF. CDR3 nucleotides: TGCGCCAGCAGCTTGGCCTGGTCAGGGGTTACTAGCACAGATACGCAGTATTTT. V usage is TRBV5-1 and J usage is TRBJ2-3, with D possibly being TRBD1 (6 bases). The CDR3 loop spans 18 amino acids. Trimming left V 0 bases short and J 0 bases short, with 17 bases between. Germline CDR1 SGHRS, CDR2 YFSETQ.

The V call is TRBV7-3, the J call TRBJ2-1; 8 nucleotides match TRBD2. Germline V lookup: CDR1 SGHTA, CDR2 FQGTGA. J lost 9 bases, V lost 4 bases, and 11 bases had no gene match. The CDR3 spans 15 residues. The CDR3 DNA reads TGTGCCAGCAGCTCCACGGGGGGGCCTCAGAGTGAGCAGTTCTTC. Residues: CASSSTGGPQSEQFF.